This TCR beta chain derives from a study of blood T cell repertoires in COVID-19. Study information: Sample material is recorded as cDNA or gDNA derived from T cells, B-cell-depleted T cells, or PBMCs.

This clone was detected only once. The CDR3 runs to 15 residues. V lost 4 bases and J lost 3, with 12 bases in between. Germline V lookup: CDR1 KGHDR, CDR2 SFDVKD. In the original analysis: Nucleated cell counts were estimated from reference gene primer amplification. Method: immunoSEQ multiplex PCR; TCRdb's copy keeps in-frame clones and lacks some. That table supplies the V and J calls and clone size; D and trimming were determined from the DNA. The sample carries some 70,000 clones, about nine tenths recorded once. V is TRBV24-1 and J is TRBJ2-1; tentative D call: TRBD1 (6 bases). The receptor was derived from a man aged 45-65 years with active COVID-19. Sequenced input: peripheral blood. CDR3 sequence reads: CATSEQGLNYNEQFF. DNA of the CDR3: TGTGCCACCAGTGAGCAGGGGCTTAACTACAATGAGCAGTTCTTC.